One and the same sample provided the 19 T cell receptor beta chains below, sequenced in a study of cytomegalovirus exposure and HLA in healthy donors. Profiling relied on immunoSEQ multiplex PCR, and the TCRdb table lists in-frame clones only, not all of them. Among approximately 150,000 clones listed, approximately 93% were seen once. The specimen was PBMCs. These receptors were obtained from a man between 18 and 35 years old in good health and CMV-seronegative.

This clone occurred once. The V call is TRBV27, the J call TRBJ1-1; D might be TRBD1 (5 bases). Germline CDR1 MNHEY, CDR2 SMNVEV (reference sequence). This CDR3 region has 14 residues. V was pared by 6 bases and J by 4 bases, with 15 bases between. CDR3 sequence (DNA): TGTGCCAGCAGGAGCCTGGGGGGTTCCACTGAAGCTTTCTTT. Translating gives CASRSLGGSTEAFF.

The gene calls are TRBV10-3 and TRBJ2-1; 13 positions agree with TRBD2. Trimming at V came to 9 bases and at J to 5 bases, leaving 1 base not matched to a gene. The CDR3 sequence is 13 residues long. CDR1 ENHRY and CDR2 SYGVKD come from the germline V gene. In DNA, the CDR3 is TGTGCCATTACTAGCGGGAGGGACAATGAGCAGTTCTTC. Its translation: CAITSGRDNEQFF.

The chain carries TRBV2 and TRBJ1-1, with TRBD1 as a possible D gene (6 bases). Trimming removed 7 bases from V and 5 bases from J, with 14 bases in between. CDR1 is SNHLY, CDR2 FYNNEI, per germline. CDR3 length equals 13 residues. CDR3 sequence: CASNSQGETEAFF. The CDR3 coding sequence is TGTGCCAGCAATTCACAGGGAGAGACTGAAGCTTTCTTT.

The DNA of the CDR3 is TGTGCCAGCAGCTTAGACGTGGGCAGGGTAGGGGCTGAAGCTTTCTTT. Translated, it gives CASSLDVGRVGAEAFF. This chain uses TRBV7-9 with TRBJ1-1; a weak D match, TRBD1 (5 bases). CDR1 is SEHNR and CDR2 is FQNEAQ in the germline V gene (reference sequence). The V end was cut by 1 base, the J end by 6 bases, with 18 bases between. The CDR3 spans 16 residues.

The chain is built from TRBV18 and TRBJ1-4; TRBD1 matches 10 bases. Losses at the gene ends were 4 bases for V and 6 bases for J; bases not matched to a gene: 5. The CDR3 is 15 residues long. CDR1 is KGHSH and CDR2 is LQKENI in the germline V gene. The CDR3 DNA sequence: TGTGCCAGCTCACGGGTCGGGACAGGGGATGAAAAACTGTTTTTT. It translates to CASSRVGTGDEKLFF.

The chain couples TRBV6-1 to TRBJ2-3; 10 bases map to TRBD1. With 1 base clipped from V and 3 bases from J, the junction kept 1 base outside the gene matches. This CDR3 is 15 amino acids long. From germline, CDR1 is MNHNS and CDR2 SASEGT. This CDR3 reads CASSEGDRGTDTQYF. CDR3 bases: TGTGCCAGCAGTGAAGGGGACAGGGGTACAGATACGCAGTATTTT.

The gene calls are TRBV4-2 and TRBJ2-1, with 7 nucleotides matching TRBD2. V trimming: 0 bases; J trimming: 5 bases; junction bases outside the gene matches: 1. Germline CDR1 and CDR2: LGHNA and YNFKEQ. CDR3 length: 14 amino acids. The CDR3, as DNA: TGTGCCAGCAGCCAAGAGACTAGCCACAATGAGCAGTTCTTC. Its protein product is CASSQETSHNEQFF.

This clone was seen only a few times. This chain connects TRBV6-5 to TRBJ2-7, with 8 bases matching TRBD2. V was pared by 7 bases and J by 1 base, with 9 bases of the junction left unmatched. Per germline, CDR1 MNHEY and CDR2 SVGAGI. The CDR3 runs to 15 residues. The CDR3: CASKQPGLGSYEQYF. CDR3 bases: TGTGCCAGCAAGCAACCGGGACTAGGTTCCTACGAGCAGTACTTC.

The CDR3: CASSLTGGFPGYTF. The CDR3 region has the DNA TGTGCCAGCAGCCTGACAGGGGGTTTTCCTGGCTACACCTTC. V and J are TRBV6-5 and TRBJ1-2, with 9 bases aligning to TRBD1. V lost 6 bases, J lost 7 bases, and 9 bases stayed unmatched. The CDR3 is made up of 14 amino acids. Germline V CDR1 and CDR2: MNHEY, SVGAGI.

V is TRBV5-1 and J is TRBJ1-2; weak D call: TRBD1 (6 bases). Germline V CDR1 and CDR2: SGHRS, YFSETQ. This CDR3 is 14 amino acids long. Trimming took off 0 bases at V and 3 bases at J, with 9 bases between the two ends. DNA of the CDR3: TGCGCCAGCAGCTTGGCAGGGGCTGACTATGGCTACACCTTC. It encodes CASSLAGADYGYTF.

The rearrangement uses TRBV12-5 and TRBJ2-7; no definite D call. The V gene lost 5 bases and the J gene lost 4 bases, with 12 bases spanning the gap. Germline CDR1 LGHNT, CDR2 FRNRAP. The length of the CDR3 is 13 residues. The CDR3 sequence: CASGPNTGYEQYV. The CDR3 DNA reads as TGTGCTAGTGGTCCGAATACGGGTTACGAGCAGTACGTC.

The chain joins TRBV2 to TRBJ1-1, with D perhaps matching TRBD1 (6 bases). The CDR3 is 13 residues long. The germline V gene has CDR1 SNHLY and CDR2 FYNNEI. The V and J ends lost 6 bases and 1 base respectively, with 9 bases between them. The CDR3: CASRVQGNTEAFF. As DNA, the CDR3 is TGTGCCAGCAGAGTACAGGGGAACACTGAAGCTTTCTTT.

The chain is built from TRBV2 and TRBJ2-1, with D perhaps matching TRBD1 (6 bases). The V end lost 4 bases, the J end lost 5 bases, and 12 bases lay between the germline ends. This CDR3 comprises 14 residues. Germline CDR1 reads SNHLY; CDR2 reads FYNNEI. The CDR3 nucleotides are TGTGCCAGCAGTGTTTCGACAGGAAACAATGAGCAGTTCTTC. This translates into CASSVSTGNNEQFF.

This chain joins TRBV5-1 and TRBJ2-3, with 7 bases lining up with TRBD2. The CDR3 sequence is 16 residues long. CDR1 SGHRS and CDR2 YFSETQ come from the germline V gene. J gave up 4 bases and V 1 base, and 9 bases lay outside the gene matches. This CDR3 reads CASSLFAGVGADTQYF. The CDR3 DNA reads TGCGCCAGCAGCTTGTTCGCGGGAGTAGGGGCAGATACGCAGTATTTT.

This clone was observed once. The chain is built from TRBV14 and TRBJ1-1; D call uncertain. Trimming removed 1 base from V and 0 bases from J, with 15 bases in between. The CDR3 is made up of 17 amino acids. Germline lookup yields CDR1 SGHDN and CDR2 FVKESK. This chain's CDR3 is CASSQGDFGYMNTEAFF. In DNA, the CDR3 is TGTGCCAGCAGCCAAGGAGACTTCGGGTATATGAACACTGAAGCTTTCTTT.

This chain links TRBV4-3 with TRBJ2-1, with TRBD2 matching 14 bases. This CDR3 comprises 16 residues. Germline V CDR1 and CDR2: LGHNA, YSLEER. Trimming took 5 bases from V and 6 from J; bases not matched to a gene: 6. The DNA of the CDR3 is TGCGCCAGCAGCGCACTAGGGACTAGCGGGAGCAATGAGCAGTTCTTC. Its translation is CASSALGTSGSNEQFF.

V and J are TRBV9 and TRBJ1-2, with 7 bases fitting TRBD1. The CDR3 sequence is 19 residues long. The V and J ends lost 3 bases and 5 bases, in that order; junction bases with no gene match: 22. CDR1 and CDR2 (germline): SGDLS, YYNGEE. This chain's CDR3 is CASSGRGTERAFPSYGYTF. The CDR3, as DNA: TGTGCCAGCAGCGGTAGGGGGACAGAACGTGCTTTCCCTTCTTATGGCTACACCTTC.

V usage is TRBV19 and J usage is TRBJ2-4; possible D gene TRBD2, 5 bases. CDR1 is LNHDA and CDR2 is SQIVND in the germline V gene (reference sequence). V lost 3 bases to trimming and J lost 3 bases, with 6 bases between them. The CDR3 is made up of 13 amino acids. The CDR3 loop reads CASSIGDKNIQYF. The CDR3 DNA reads TGTGCCAGTAGTATCGGGGACAAAAACATTCAGTACTTC.

CDR3 sequence reads: CSLGGTSGFTDTQYF. Written as DNA, the CDR3 is TGCAGCCTCGGGGGGACTAGCGGTTTCACAGATACGCAGTATTTT. The V and J genes are TRBV29-1 and TRBJ2-3; TRBD2 matches at 11 bases. The CDR3 loop spans 15 amino acids. The V gene's germline CDR1 is SQVTM and CDR2 ANQGSEA. V shed 8 bases and J 2 bases; nucleotides not matched to a gene: 9.